The 19 T cell receptor beta chains in this list originate from one sample, sequenced in a study of regulatory T cells in long-lasting Graves disease. Building the TCR beta libraries relied on iRepertoire HTBI primers, and CDR3 regions underwent Arm-PCR. TCRdb processed the multiplex PCR reads anew with MiXCR; each CDR3 protein has one entry. The table shows roughly 400,000 distinct CDR3 sequences, with more than 20% occurring only once. The sample's time point: persistent/refractory GD, antithyroid drugs over 5 years with positive TRAb. PBMC-derived RNA was used for the TCR library. The sample here was peripheral blood mononuclear cells (PBMCs), taken when the disease was refractory, from a patient treated with antithyroid drugs. The receptors derive from a female donor with Graves disease.

V gene TRBV27 combines with J gene TRBJ1-2; TRBD1 aligns across 9 bases. The germline V gene has CDR1 MNHEY and CDR2 SMNVEV (reference sequence). This CDR3 has 12 residues. The junction had 6 bases not matched to a gene; V was cut back by 8 bases and J by 8 bases. CDR3: CASGKTGGGYTF. CDR3 bases: TGTGCCAGCGGGAAGACAGGGGGAGGCTACACCTTC.

This clonotype was counted only a few times. The J gene is TRBJ1-4, the V gene TRBV27, with 9 bases identical to TRBD1. Trimming cost V 8 bases and J 3 bases; bases outside gene matches: 13. The CDR3 is made up of 17 amino acids. CDR1 MNHEY and CDR2 SMNVEV come from the germline V gene (reference sequence). The CDR3 bases are TGTGCCAGCCAGAAAACAGGGGGCAGGGCGGCTAATGAAAAACTGTTTTTT. Translation: CASQKTGGRAANEKLFF.

This clonotype was seen only a few times. The V and J genes are TRBV7-3 and TRBJ2-7; 7 bases align to TRBD1. This CDR3 has 14 residues. Germline values: CDR1 SGHTA, CDR2 FQGTGA. V shed 4 bases and J 2 bases; nucleotides not matched to a gene: 5. CDR3 amino acids: CASSWKDRTYEQYF. The CDR3 DNA is TGTGCCAGCAGCTGGAAGGACAGGACCTACGAGCAGTACTTC.

The chain carries TRBV24-1 and TRBJ2-2; the match to TRBD1 covers 8 bases. The CDR3 is made up of 17 amino acids. V gave up 1 base and J gave up 1 base; unmatched junction bases: 4. Germline V lookup: CDR1 KGHDR, CDR2 SFDVKD. CDR3 amino acids: CATSDFRGRGNTGELFF. The CDR3 DNA reads as TGTGCCACCAGTGATTTCAGGGGGCGAGGGAACACCGGGGAGCTGTTTTTT.

The chain is built from TRBV27 and TRBJ2-3, with TRBD2 matching over 7 bases. This CDR3 region has 16 residues. Germline CDR1 is MNHEY and CDR2 is SMNVEV (reference sequence). The ends lost 6 bases at V and 2 bases at J; junction bases unmatched: 11. CDR3 DNA: TGTGCCAGCAGAAGGCTAGCGGACCTCCTCACAGATACGCAGTATTTT. Its translation: CASRRLADLLTDTQYF.

On this clonotype itself: Being one base from a much bigger clone, this may be a read error. A read error is likely, as this CDR3 ends without the conserved phenylalanine or tryptophan. The chain links TRBV28 to TRBJ1-5, with TRBD1 matching 8 bases. The trim removed 3 bases at V and 3 bases at J, leaving 13 bases unmatched. The CDR3 runs to 18 residues. Germline CDR1 MDHEN, CDR2 SYDVKM. This CDR3 reads CASSFSRQGISVNQPQHL. CDR3 DNA: TGTGCCAGCAGTTTCTCTAGACAGGGGATTAGTGTCAATCAGCCCCAGCATCTT.

The chain links TRBV27 to TRBJ1-1; D uncertain. The germline V gene has CDR1 MNHEY and CDR2 SMNVEV (reference sequence). Trimming removed 2 bases at V and 2 bases at J, with 6 bases between. The CDR3 is 13 residues long. The CDR3 nucleotides read TGTGCCAGCAGTTTAGCAATTAACACTGAAGCTTTCTTT. Its protein is CASSLAINTEAFF.

This clonotype has more than one count but fewer than ten. This chain connects TRBV7-2 to TRBJ2-1; either TRBD1 or TRBD2 may fit D (6 bases each). V was shortened by 1 base and J by 10 bases, with 17 bases between the two germline ends. CDR1 and CDR2 from the germline V gene are SGHTA and FQGNSA. This CDR3 is built from 15 residues. This CDR3 is CASSLVGGPSWEQFF. CDR3 nucleotide sequence: TGTGCCAGCAGCTTAGTCGGGGGCCCTAGTTGGGAGCAGTTCTTC. Looking up the rest from reference TRBV7-2 and TRBJ2-1 gives the full variable domain: GAGVSQSPSNKVTEKGKDVELRCDPISGHTALYWYRQSLGQGLEFLIYFQGNSAPDKSGLPSDRFSAERTGGSVSTLTIQRTQQEDSAVYLCASSLVGGPSWEQFFGPGTRLTVL.

This clonotype was found a few times. V gene TRBV27 combines with J gene TRBJ1-6; no definite D call. Germline V gives CDR1 MNHEY, CDR2 SMNVEV (reference sequence). Deletions cut 7 bases from V and 1 base from J, with 11 bases between. CDR3 length equals 15 residues. The CDR3 coding sequence is TGTGCCAGCAATGTCGCAGGATCCTATAATTCACCCCTCCACTTT. Translated, it gives CASNVAGSYNSPLHF.

There are many counts of this clonotype. The chain couples TRBV28 to TRBJ2-7; no reliable D call. Germline CDR1 MDHEN, CDR2 SYDVKM. V dropped 5 bases and J dropped 2 bases, with 16 bases sitting between them. The CDR3 totals 15 residues. The CDR3 sequence: CASSPPTGLTYEQYF. As DNA, the CDR3 is TGTGCCAGCAGTCCCCCAACCGGGCTGACCTACGAGCAGTACTTC.

This clonotype was counted only a few times. The CDR3: CASSPPGGRTEAFF. DNA of the CDR3: TGTGCCAGCAGCCCCCCGGGGGGAAGAACTGAAGCTTTCTTT. This chain uses TRBV28 with TRBJ1-1; D may be TRBD1 (5 bases). The V gene lost 6 bases and the J gene lost 5 bases, with 16 bases spanning the gap. The germline gives CDR1 MDHEN, CDR2 SYDVKM. The CDR3 has 14 residues.

This clonotype was observed at least ten times. V is TRBV12-3 or TRBV12-4 and J is TRBJ2-5; D might be TRBD1 or TRBD2, each matching 6 bases. V was pared by 5 bases and J by 5 bases, with 18 bases between. The CDR3 is 15 residues long. CDR3 nucleotide sequence: TGTGCCAGCAGTACGGGGGTTCTAGGGGGGGAGACCCAGTACTTC. It encodes CASSTGVLGGETQYF.

This chain joins TRBV6-2 or TRBV6-3 and TRBJ2-3; D not certain. Germline CDR1 and CDR2: MNHEY and SVGEGT. V was shortened by 2 bases and J by 7 bases, with 16 bases between the two germline ends. This CDR3 has 15 amino acids. CDR3 nucleotides: TGTGCCAGCAGTTACGGGGTAGGTGGGCAAAATACGCAGTATTTT. This gives the protein CASSYGVGGQNTQYF.

This clonotype showed up many times. The CDR3 sequence is CASSQGRAQYF. Here the CDR3 DNA reads TGTGCCAGCAGCCAAGGACGGGCCCAGTACTTC. The chain employs TRBV3-1 and TRBJ2-5; D uncertain. The CDR3 covers 11 residues. Trimming took off 1 base at V and 9 bases at J, with 6 bases between the two ends. Germline values: CDR1 LGHDT, CDR2 YNNKEL (reference sequence).

The chain couples TRBV12-3 or TRBV12-4 to TRBJ2-1; no definite D call. Deletions cut 3 bases from V and 6 bases from J, with 6 bases between. CDR3 length: 12 amino acids. The CDR3 coding sequence is TGTGCCAGCAGTTTCCAGCGCAATGAGCAGTTCTTC. It encodes CASSFQRNEQFF.

This clonotype was observed a handful of times. The chain combines TRBV28 with TRBJ1-5, with 10 bases matching TRBD1. The CDR3 has 17 residues. V dropped 7 bases and J dropped 3; count of bases not matched to a gene: 12. In germline, CDR1 is MDHEN, CDR2 SYDVKM. CDR3 bases: TGTGCCAGCATACCGCCTCCCGGGACAGGGGACAATCAGCCCCAGCATTTT. Translating it yields CASIPPPGTGDNQPQHF.

This clonotype was found many times. V usage is TRBV11-2 and J usage is TRBJ2-7, with D perhaps assigned TRBD1 or TRBD2 (7 bases each). CDR1 and CDR2 (germline): SGHAT, FQNNGV. Trimming left V 4 bases short and J 1 base short, with 20 bases between. This CDR3 region has 17 residues. This CDR3 is CASSYRGGGSTSYEQYF. The CDR3 region has the DNA TGTGCCAGCAGCTACAGGGGTGGCGGGAGTACATCCTACGAGCAGTACTTC.

This clonotype was seen just once. This chain joins TRBV5-6 and TRBJ2-7; D remains ambiguous. The germline V gene has CDR1 SGHDT and CDR2 YYEEEE. The CDR3 totals 15 residues. V lost 4 bases, J lost 3 bases, and 17 bases lay in between. For the CDR3, the DNA is TGTGCCAGCAGCCCCCGCCCAGGTGGTGTCTACGAGCAGTACTTC. It yields the protein CASSPRPGGVYEQYF.

This clonotype was detected only a few times. This chain joins TRBV7-2 and TRBJ1-6, with D perhaps TRBD1 (6 bases). Germline-derived CDR1 and CDR2 are SGHTA and FQGNSA. Trimming removed 3 bases from V and 10 bases from J, with 13 bases in between. The CDR3 is 14 residues long. CDR3 region: CASSLGGRGSPLHF. The CDR3 DNA sequence: TGTGCCAGCAGCTTGGGGGGCCGAGGATCACCCCTCCACTTT.